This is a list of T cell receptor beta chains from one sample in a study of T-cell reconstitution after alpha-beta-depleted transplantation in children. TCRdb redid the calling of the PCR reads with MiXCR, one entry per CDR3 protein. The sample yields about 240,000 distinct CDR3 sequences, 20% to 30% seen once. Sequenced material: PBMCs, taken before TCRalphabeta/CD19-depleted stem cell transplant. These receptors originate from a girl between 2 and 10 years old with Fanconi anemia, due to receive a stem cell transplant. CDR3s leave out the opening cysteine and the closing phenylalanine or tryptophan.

cdr3_aa: ASSQISVSYEQY
j_call: TRBJ2-7
v_call: TRBV5-1

cdr3_aa: SVGTSGTYEQY
j_call: TRBJ2-7
v_call: TRBV29-1

cdr3_aa: ASSFRDSNTDTQY
j_call: TRBJ2-3
v_call: TRBV5-1

cdr3_aa: ASSRLGDEQF
j_call: TRBJ2-1
v_call: TRBV6-5

cdr3_aa: ASSLGTSGRQSSYNEQF
j_call: TRBJ2-1
v_call: TRBV5-1

cdr3_aa: ASSSQGEVTEAF
j_call: TRBJ1-1
v_call: TRBV7-3

cdr3_aa: ASSYTLQGGEQF
j_call: TRBJ2-1
v_call: TRBV6-5

cdr3_aa: SAISSGVYTDTQY
j_call: TRBJ2-3
v_call: TRBV20-1

cdr3_aa: SVLGTSGSGGTDTQY
j_call: TRBJ2-3
v_call: TRBV29-1

cdr3_aa: ASSPSFFYEQY
j_call: TRBJ2-7
v_call: TRBV7-2

cdr3_aa: ASSSLTRAVYEQY
j_call: TRBJ2-7
v_call: TRBV5-1

cdr3_aa: AWSKLTVTEQY
j_call: TRBJ2-7
v_call: TRBV30

cdr3_aa: ASLDPLGEQY
j_call: TRBJ2-7
v_call: TRBV6-6

cdr3_aa: ASSVGLAGGPRNEQY
j_call: TRBJ2-7
v_call: TRBV9

cdr3_aa: ASSRDRGQPQH
j_call: TRBJ1-5
v_call: TRBV12-3/TRBV12-4

cdr3_aa: SAPRSSGGTYNEQF
j_call: TRBJ2-1
v_call: TRBV20-1

cdr3_aa: ASSFRGSGGPEQY
j_call: TRBJ2-7
v_call: TRBV27

cdr3_aa: SAATSEAETQY
j_call: TRBJ2-5
v_call: TRBV20-1

cdr3_aa: AISGGPYNEQF
j_call: TRBJ2-1
v_call: TRBV10-3

cdr3_aa: ASSVAVPGQDYTNYGYT
j_call: TRBJ1-2
v_call: TRBV9

cdr3_aa: ASSFHHQETQY
j_call: TRBJ2-5
v_call: TRBV28

cdr3_aa: ASSLSGRTGLSN
j_call: TRBJ1-1
v_call: TRBV7-3

cdr3_aa: ASLRLAGGSGTDTQY
j_call: TRBJ2-3
v_call: TRBV10-2

cdr3_aa: ASRPRSSGTLNTEAF
j_call: TRBJ1-1
v_call: TRBV5-8

cdr3_aa: ASSLFSSGPNNEQF
j_call: TRBJ2-1
v_call: TRBV27

cdr3_aa: ASSFVAGDTGELF
j_call: TRBJ2-2
v_call: TRBV12-3/TRBV12-4

cdr3_aa: ASSLVSGNAYQETQY
j_call: TRBJ2-5
v_call: TRBV11-2

cdr3_aa: SARDHVRGPDTQY
j_call: TRBJ2-3
v_call: TRBV20-1

cdr3_aa: ASSLSPLWANTGELF
j_call: TRBJ2-2
v_call: TRBV11-2

cdr3_aa: SVDLGQGVSGANVLT
j_call: TRBJ2-6
v_call: TRBV29-1

cdr3_aa: SVRTDFYYGYT
j_call: TRBJ1-2
v_call: TRBV29-1

cdr3_aa: ASSQSDSYGYT
j_call: TRBJ1-2
v_call: TRBV6-5

cdr3_aa: ASSSRGGHEFGELF
j_call: TRBJ2-2
v_call: TRBV12-3/TRBV12-4

cdr3_aa: SASVPVLSSYNSPLH
j_call: TRBJ1-6
v_call: TRBV20-1

cdr3_aa: ASSKRRDSNQPQH
j_call: TRBJ1-5
v_call: TRBV21-1

cdr3_aa: SARDATGTGELF
j_call: TRBJ2-2
v_call: TRBV20-1

cdr3_aa: ASSLLGSQTYEQY
j_call: TRBJ2-7
v_call: TRBV28

cdr3_aa: ASSLAQRGSYNEQF
j_call: TRBJ2-1
v_call: TRBV12-3/TRBV12-4

cdr3_aa: ASSLGPYYEQY
j_call: TRBJ2-7
v_call: TRBV5-4

cdr3_aa: SARLTGQETQY
j_call: TRBJ2-5
v_call: TRBV20-1

cdr3_aa: ASSPRGIRNTEAF
j_call: TRBJ1-1
v_call: TRBV12-3/TRBV12-4

cdr3_aa: ASSSGGSEAF
j_call: TRBJ1-1
v_call: TRBV7-1

cdr3_aa: ASSLVQGDEQY
j_call: TRBJ2-7
v_call: TRBV27

cdr3_aa: SAADRSNTGELF
j_call: TRBJ2-2
v_call: TRBV20-1

cdr3_aa: ASSQVGGLAATQY
j_call: TRBJ2-5
v_call: TRBV4-1

cdr3_aa: ASSHPQRGYNEQF
j_call: TRBJ2-1
v_call: TRBV28

cdr3_aa: ASSLLQGGDEKLF
j_call: TRBJ1-4
v_call: TRBV12-3/TRBV12-4

cdr3_aa: SASEGFNTEAF
j_call: TRBJ1-1
v_call: TRBV20-1

cdr3_aa: SAPKSGTSGSYEQY
j_call: TRBJ2-7
v_call: TRBV20-1

cdr3_aa: ASSFEGYTDTQY
j_call: TRBJ2-3
v_call: TRBV12-3/TRBV12-4

cdr3_aa: SVLPRTGATYEQY
j_call: TRBJ2-7
v_call: TRBV29-1

cdr3_aa: SARDEGVSTGELF
j_call: TRBJ2-2
v_call: TRBV20-1

cdr3_aa: ASSEIDSSYEQY
j_call: TRBJ2-7
v_call: TRBV25-1